Below are 13 T cell receptor beta chains sequenced from a single sample in a study of T cell responses to AZD1222 COVID-19 vaccine. Measured with immunoSEQ multiplex PCR; TCRdb has only the in-frame clones, and not every one. The table includes approximately 50,000 clones, about 83% detected once. Here the sequenced sample was peripheral blood, taken on day 0 of AZD1222 vaccination. These receptors originate from an adult in good health.

The V and J genes are TRBV7-9 and TRBJ1-2; D possibly corresponds to TRBD1 (5 bases). Germline V lookup: CDR1 SEHNR, CDR2 FQNEAQ (reference sequence). This CDR3 spans 14 amino acids. Trimming took 5 bases from V and 7 from J, leaving 17 bases between them. The CDR3 DNA sequence: TGTGCCAGCAGCCGGGACCAGCCTCTGGGTGGCTACACCTTC. It codes for CASSRDQPLGGYTF.

The gene calls are TRBV30 and TRBJ1-5; possibly TRBD1 for D (5 bases). CDR3 length: 14 residues. Germline values: CDR1 GTSNPN, CDR2 SVGIG (reference sequence). V lost 1 base to trimming and J lost 2 bases, with 9 bases between them. CDR3 residues: CAWSGGDGNQPQHF. CDR3 DNA: TGTGCCTGGAGTGGAGGGGATGGCAATCAGCCCCAGCATTTT.

The chain couples TRBV18 to TRBJ2-7, with D unresolved. Germline V gene lookup returns CDR1 KGHSH and CDR2 LQKENI. The CDR3 length is 13 residues. With 3 bases removed from V and 7 bases from J, the gap between germline ends came to 13 bases. This chain's CDR3 is CASSPPGRTEQYV. The CDR3 DNA reads as TGTGCCAGCTCACCGCCGGGCCGTACGGAGCAGTACGTC.

The chain recombines TRBV11-2 with TRBJ2-7, with D possibly matching TRBD2 (6 bases). V lost 2 bases and J lost 3, with 17 bases in between. The germline V gene has CDR1 SGHAT and CDR2 FQNNGV. CDR3 length: 16 residues. The CDR3 region is CASSLFGGIFIYEQYF. CDR3 bases: TGTGCCAGCAGCTTATTCGGCGGGATCTTCATCTACGAGCAGTACTTC. Combining the CDR3 with reference TRBV11-2 and TRBJ2-7 gives the whole variable domain EAGVAQSPRYKIIEKRQSVAFWCNPISGHATLYWYQQILGQGPKLLIQFQNNGVVDDSQLPKDRFSAERLKGVDSTLKIQPAKLEDSAVYLCASSLFGGIFIYEQYFGPGTRLTVT.

The chain carries TRBV27 and TRBJ2-1; D gene ambiguous. CDR1 and CDR2 (germline): MNHEY, SMNVEV (reference sequence). Trimming removed 2 bases at V and 0 bases at J, with 11 bases between. The CDR3 length is 16 residues. Here the CDR3 DNA reads TGTGCCAGCAGTTTAGGATCTAAAAACTCCTACAATGAGCAGTTCTTC. Its translation is CASSLGSKNSYNEQFF.

The chain is built from TRBV5-5 and TRBJ1-2; D unclear. The germline V gene encodes CDR1 SGHKS and CDR2 YYEKEE (reference sequence). The CDR3 has 12 residues. Trimming removed 0 bases from V and 7 bases from J, with 7 bases in between. CDR3 amino acids: CASSLGTPGYTF. The CDR3 bases are TGTGCCAGCAGCTTGGGGACTCCTGGCTACACCTTC.

The V and J genes are TRBV5-4 and TRBJ1-1; 9 bases match TRBD1. Germline assignment: CDR1 SGHNT and CDR2 YYREEE (reference sequence). The junction had 5 bases not matched to a gene; V was cut back by 1 base and J by 4 bases. This CDR3 is 15 amino acids long. The CDR3 reads CASSLRDRATTEAFF. CDR3 nucleotides: TGTGCCAGCAGCTTGAGGGACAGGGCTACCACTGAAGCTTTCTTT.

Regarding this clone: Other DNA sequences from this sample encode an identical CDR3 as well. The chain employs TRBV11-2 and TRBJ2-2, with a possible D match to TRBD1 (6 bases). V was trimmed by 4 bases and J by 1 base, leaving 7 bases between them. This CDR3 comprises 14 residues. The germline gives CDR1 SGHAT, CDR2 FQNNGV. The CDR3 sequence: CASSSTGNTGELFF. In nucleotides, the CDR3 is TGTGCCAGCAGCTCGACAGGGAACACCGGGGAGCTGTTTTTT.

The chain joins TRBV5-1 to TRBJ1-3; a possible D gene is TRBD1 (5 bases). The CDR3 runs to 16 residues. Germline V gives CDR1 SGHRS, CDR2 YFSETQ. Trimming shortened V by 0 bases and J by 0 bases, and 10 bases separated the two germline ends. DNA of the CDR3: TGCGCCAGCAGCTTGGCCCCAGGGACCTCTGGAAACACCATATATTTT. This translates into CASSLAPGTSGNTIYF.

This clone was recorded once. V gene TRBV19 combines with J gene TRBJ1-5; D not certain. In germline, CDR1 is LNHDA, CDR2 SQIVND (reference sequence). The ends were cut back, 6 bases at V and 2 bases at J, with 14 bases in the middle. This CDR3 comprises 15 residues. In DNA, the CDR3 is TGTGCCAGTAGGCCCCGTGGGCAAGGCAATCAGCCCCAGCATTTT. This gives the protein CASRPRGQGNQPQHF. The entire variable domain, with the rest obtained from reference TRBV19 and TRBJ1-5, is as follows: DGGITQSPKYLFRKEGQNVTLSCEQNLNHDAMYWYRQDPGQGLRLIYYSQIVNDFQKGDIAEGYSVSREKKESFPLTVTSAQKNPTAFYLCASRPRGQGNQPQHFGDGTRLSIL.

The chain has TRBV11-2 and TRBJ2-2; D may be TRBD1 (7 bases). The V end lost 6 bases, the J end lost 3 bases, and 17 bases lay between the germline ends. Germline V gene data show CDR1 as SGHAT and CDR2 as FQNNGV. The CDR3 consists of 16 residues. CDR3 amino acids: CASRPAGQSYTGELFF. The DNA of the CDR3 is TGTGCCAGCAGGCCCGCGGGACAGTCTTACACCGGGGAGCTGTTTTTT.

The gene calls are TRBV11-2 and TRBJ1-1; D unresolved. The CDR3 has 14 amino acids. V was cut by 1 base and J by 4 bases, with 10 bases left in between. Germline V CDR1 and CDR2: SGHAT, FQNNGV. For the CDR3, the DNA is TGTGCCAGCAGCTTAGGTCTAGGTGGCACTGAAGCTTTCTTT. This translates into CASSLGLGGTEAFF.

The chain employs TRBV3-1 (or the pseudogene TRBV3-2) and TRBJ2-3; TRBD2 aligns across 12 bases. Trimming removed 4 bases from V and 10 bases from J; junction bases left unmatched: 3. This CDR3 region has 13 residues. Germline V gene sequence: CDR1 LGHDT, CDR2 YNNKEL (reference sequence). The CDR3 loop reads CASSPRLAGAQYF. The DNA of the CDR3 is TGTGCCAGCAGCCCAAGACTAGCGGGAGCGCAGTATTTT.